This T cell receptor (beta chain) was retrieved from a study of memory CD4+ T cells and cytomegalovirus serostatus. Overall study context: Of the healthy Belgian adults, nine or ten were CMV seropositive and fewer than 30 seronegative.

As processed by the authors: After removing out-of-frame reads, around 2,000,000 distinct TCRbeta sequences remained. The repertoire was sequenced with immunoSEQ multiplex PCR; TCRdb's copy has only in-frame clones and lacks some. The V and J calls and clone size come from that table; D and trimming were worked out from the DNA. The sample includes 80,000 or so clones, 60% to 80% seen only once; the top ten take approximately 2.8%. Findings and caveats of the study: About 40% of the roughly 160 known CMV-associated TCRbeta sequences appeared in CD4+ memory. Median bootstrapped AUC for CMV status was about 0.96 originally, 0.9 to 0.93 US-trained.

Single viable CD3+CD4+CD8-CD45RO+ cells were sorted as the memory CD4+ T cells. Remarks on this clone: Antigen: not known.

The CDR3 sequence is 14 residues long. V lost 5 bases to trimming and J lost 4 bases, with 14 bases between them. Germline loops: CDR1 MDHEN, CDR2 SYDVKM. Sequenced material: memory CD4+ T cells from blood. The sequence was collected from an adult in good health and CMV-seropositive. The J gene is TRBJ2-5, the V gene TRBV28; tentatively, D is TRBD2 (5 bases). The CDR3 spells CASSAQRILETQYF. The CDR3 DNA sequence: TGTGCCAGCAGTGCACAGCGGATATTAGAGACCCAGTACTTC.